These T cell receptor beta chains were read from a single sample in a study of T cell changes during pregnancy in multiple sclerosis. Measured with immunoSEQ multiplex PCR; TCRdb has only the in-frame clones, and not every one. The sample holds 50,000 to 70,000 clones, 85% to 95% seen once. Source: peripheral blood, taken in the first trimester of pregnancy. The receptors shown here come from a female donor with multiple sclerosis, enrolled in a pregnancy study. Each CDR3 is given with its conserved first and last residue. A D gene is named only where the DNA matches it firmly. A row's size may be missing; if present it is once, few, many or a size class.

V	J	D	size	DNA	CDR3
TRBV18	TRBJ2-7	-	-	TGTGCCAGCTCACCACTTCCAGGGGACCCCTACGAGCAGTACTTC	CASSPLPGDPYEQYF
TRBV6-1	TRBJ2-7	-	once	TGTGCCAGCACCTCGGGGATTGGGGGCCGAGAGCAGTACTTC	CASTSGIGGREQYF
TRBV19	TRBJ2-7	-	-	TGTGCCAGTAGCAGTCCGACAAACTCCTACGAGCAGTACTTC	CASSSPTNSYEQYF
TRBV6-5	TRBJ2-5	-	-	TGTGCCAGCCAACGCGGGGCGGGCGTCGAGACCCAGTACTTC	CASQRGAGVETQYF
TRBV2	TRBJ1-2	TRBD1	-	TGTGCCAGGAGAGACAGGGACCTATGGGGCTACACCTTC	CARRDRDLWGYTF
TRBV18	TRBJ1-6	TRBD1	once	TGTGCCAGCTCATCTACGGGACAGGGCAAATACTCCTATAATTCACCCCTCCACTTT	CASSSTGQGKYSYNSPLHF
TRBV7-9	TRBJ2-7	-	-	TGTGCCAGCAGCTCCACTACCTACGAGCAGTACTTC	CASSSTTYEQYF
TRBV7-9	TRBJ2-7	TRBD2	once	TGTGCCAGCAGCTTACCGGGACTACCCCTCAGCGAGCAGTACTTC	CASSLPGLPLSEQYF
TRBV6-5	TRBJ1-2	-	-	TGTGCCAGCAGTAGCGGTCTTCTCTATGGCTACACCTTC	CASSSGLLYGYTF
TRBV9	TRBJ1-4	TRBD1	-	TGTGCCAGCAGCCCAAATGACAGGGTCGGTGAAAAACTGTTTTTT	CASSPNDRVGEKLFF
TRBV15	TRBJ2-7	-	-	TGTGCCACCGCCAGGGGGAGGCGAGAGCAGTACTTC	CATARGRREQYF
TRBV7-2	TRBJ2-5	TRBD2	-	TGTGCCAGCAGCTTAGCAGGAGCGGGGGGTGGGGAGACCCAGTACTTC	CASSLAGAGGGETQYF
TRBV18	TRBJ2-5	-	-	TGTGCCAGCTCACCAGGTGGACAGACACCTCAAGAGACCCAGTACTTC	CASSPGGQTPQETQYF
TRBV5-6	TRBJ2-5	TRBD2	-	TGTGCCAGCAGCCCCCGGTTCATGGGGGGGGAACCCAAGGAGACCCAGTACTTC	CASSPRFMGGEPKETQYF
TRBV5-4	TRBJ2-1	TRBD1	-	TGTGCCAGCAGCTTCACAGGGGGCAATGAGCAGTTCTTC	CASSFTGGNEQFF
TRBV5-4	TRBJ2-5	-	-	TGTGCCAGCAGCCACCGGGGTCAAGAGACCCAGTACTTC	CASSHRGQETQYF
TRBV4-3	TRBJ1-1	TRBD1	-	TGCGCCAGCAGCCTAGGGACAGGGAGCCCTGAAGCTTTCTTT	CASSLGTGSPEAFF
TRBV2	TRBJ2-7	TRBD1	few	TGTGCCAGCAGTGAAGGGGACAGCGACTACGAGCAGTACTTC	CASSEGDSDYEQYF
TRBV6-1	TRBJ2-5	-	-	TGTGCCAGCAGTGAAAGTGGCTCCTCGGGGGAGACCCAGTACTTC	CASSESGSSGETQYF
TRBV7-9	TRBJ2-3	TRBD2	-	TGTGCCAGCAGCCTAGCGGGGGGACGAACTAGCACAGATACGCAGTATTTT	CASSLAGGRTSTDTQYF
TRBV9	TRBJ2-3	TRBD2	-	TGTGCCAGCAGCCCCCTCCGAGGACTAGCAACAGATACGCAGTATTTT	CASSPLRGLATDTQYF
TRBV18	TRBJ2-1	TRBD1	-	TGTGCCAGCTCATACTACACAGGGGTAGTTACGAATGAGCAGTTCTTC	CASSYYTGVVTNEQFF
TRBV7-3	TRBJ2-7	-	-	TGTGCCAGCAGCTTAGGTACAGGGTCCCCGCAGTACTTC	CASSLGTGSPQYF
TRBV6-6	TRBJ1-6	-	-	TGTGCCAGCACTTTAACTCTGGGTCGGGATTCACCCCTCCACTTT	CASTLTLGRDSPLHF
TRBV18	TRBJ1-1	-	-	TGTGCCAGCTCACCGGTTCCGGGGGGGAACACTGAAGCTTTCTTT	CASSPVPGGNTEAFF
TRBV4-3	TRBJ1-2	-	-	TGCGCCAGCAGCCAAGATAGACAGGCTAACTATGGCTACACCTTC	CASSQDRQANYGYTF
TRBV7-3	TRBJ2-3	TRBD2	-	TGTGCCAGCAGCTTAATGGCCCAGCAGCGGGGTAGCACAGATACGCAGTATTTT	CASSLMAQQRGSTDTQYF
TRBV27	TRBJ2-3	-	-	TGTGCCAGCAGTTTCATCAGGGGGGCCACAGATACGCAGTATTTT	CASSFIRGATDTQYF
TRBV6-1	TRBJ1-1	-	few	TGTGCCAGCAGTGTTCGACAGCTCATGAACACTGAAGCTTTCTTT	CASSVRQLMNTEAFF
TRBV4-2	TRBJ2-6	-	-	TGTGCCAGCAGCCAAGAGGTCTTTGGGGCGCGGAGCTCTGGGGCCAACGTCCTGACTTTC	CASSQEVFGARSSGANVLTF
TRBV7-3	TRBJ2-5	TRBD2	-	TGTGCCAGCACCGAAAGCGGGGGGGCTGAGGAGACCCAGTACTTC	CASTESGGAEETQYF
TRBV11-2	TRBJ2-7	-	-	TGTGCCAGCAGCTTAGTACAGGGCCCCTACGAGCAGTACTTC	CASSLVQGPYEQYF
TRBV7-2	TRBJ2-5	-	once	TGTGCCAGCAGCTTAAACAGGGTGGGATCGGAGACCCAGTACTTC	CASSLNRVGSETQYF
TRBV7-2	TRBJ1-1	TRBD1	-	TGTGCCAGCAGCCAAACTACAGGGGCCACTGAAGCTTTCTTT	CASSQTTGATEAFF
TRBV6-6	TRBJ1-6	-	-	TGTGCCAGCACCCGAGGGCTAGGTTATAATTCACCCCTCCACTTT	CASTRGLGYNSPLHF
TRBV13	TRBJ1-5	TRBD1	-	TGTGCCAGCAGTCGAGCCGGGACAGGCGGTCAGCCCCAGCATTTT	CASSRAGTGGQPQHF
TRBV5-6	TRBJ2-2	TRBD1	once	TGTGCCAGGCGGGACAGGGACACCGGGGAGCTGTTTTTT	CARRDRDTGELFF
TRBV2	TRBJ1-2	-	-	TGTGCCAGCAGTAACAGGCTTGGCTACACCTTC	CASSNRLGYTF
TRBV2	TRBJ2-7	TRBD1	-	TGTGCCAGCAGGGTTGACAGGGCGTACGAGCAGTACTTC	CASRVDRAYEQYF
TRBV9	TRBJ1-5	-	-	TGTGCCAGCAGCGTAGGCGGGTTGAGCAATCAGCCCCAGCATTTT	CASSVGGLSNQPQHF
TRBV7-3	TRBJ2-2	TRBD1	-	TGTGCCAGCAGCTCCCCGGGACAGGGAAACACCGGGGAGCTGTTTTTT	CASSSPGQGNTGELFF
TRBV14	TRBJ2-2	-	-	TGTGCCAGCAGCCGCTTGATGGGGAGTTCGAACACCGGGGAGCTGTTTTTT	CASSRLMGSSNTGELFF
TRBV7-3	TRBJ2-7	-	-	TGTGCCAGCAGCTTAGAGGCAGGGGGGCCCTTTGAGCAGTACTTC	CASSLEAGGPFEQYF
TRBV5-6	TRBJ2-3	TRBD1	-	TGTGCCAGCAGCTTTTCGGGACAGGGGACAGATACGCAGTATTTT	CASSFSGQGTDTQYF
TRBV4-3	TRBJ2-1	TRBD2	-	TGCGCCAGCAGCCAAGATACGGAGCGGGGGAATTTAAATGAGCAGTTCTTC	CASSQDTERGNLNEQFF
TRBV4-1	TRBJ1-4	-	-	TGCGCCAGCAGCCAAGATGTAAGAGCACCAGCGGGTGAAAAACTGTTTTTT	CASSQDVRAPAGEKLFF
TRBV7-2	TRBJ2-7	-	-	TGTGCCAGCAGCTTGGGAGCCTACGAGCAGTACTTC	CASSLGAYEQYF
TRBV15	TRBJ2-2	TRBD2	-	TGTGCCACCAGCAGAGATGGACTAGCGGGGGCGGAGGAGCTGTTTTTT	CATSRDGLAGAEELFF
TRBV7-2	TRBJ2-6	TRBD1	once	TGTGCCAGCAGCCTCCAGACAGGGTGGGACTCTGGGGCCAACGTCCTGACTTTC	CASSLQTGWDSGANVLTF
TRBV7-2	TRBJ2-1	-	-	TGTGCCAGCAGCTTAGCTCGGGGTAATGAGCAGTTCTTC	CASSLARGNEQFF
TRBV4-3	TRBJ1-2	-	-	TGCGCCAGCAGCCAAGATCTGGGGACAACCTATGGCTACACCTTC	CASSQDLGTTYGYTF
TRBV5-4	TRBJ2-2	TRBD2	-	TGTGCCAGCAGCTTGGAAATAGCGGGGACCGGGGAGCTGTTTTTT	CASSLEIAGTGELFF
TRBV28	TRBJ1-5	TRBD1	-	TGTGCCAGCAGTTTGGTCCTCGGGACAGGGGACGATCAGCCCCAGCATTTT	CASSLVLGTGDDQPQHF
TRBV6-5	TRBJ1-4	TRBD1	-	TGTGCCAGCAGCCGGACAGGGGGCAATAATGAAAAACTGTTTTTT	CASSRTGGNNEKLFF
TRBV7-9	TRBJ1-1	-	-	TGTGCCAGCAGCTCCCGGGAAAAGGGTGAAGCTTTCTTT	CASSSREKGEAFF